This passage covers 24 T cell receptor beta chains from one sample sequenced in a study of cytomegalovirus exposure and HLA in healthy donors. The repertoire was sequenced with immunoSEQ multiplex PCR; TCRdb's copy has only in-frame clones and lacks some. The sample has tens of thousands of clones; over 85% are singletons. Sequencing used PBMCs. These receptors were obtained from a woman between 18 and 30 years old in good health and CMV-seropositive.

The chain combines TRBV5-1 with TRBJ1-1; D is ambiguous. The CDR3 contains 13 residues. The germline V and J ends were trimmed by 0 bases and 5 bases, with 8 bases remaining between them. CDR1 SGHRS and CDR2 YFSETQ come from the germline V gene. Here the CDR3 reads CASSLGERTEAFF. DNA of the CDR3: TGCGCCAGCAGCTTGGGTGAGAGAACTGAAGCTTTCTTT.

J is TRBJ1-3 and V is TRBV4-3; the D gene is possibly TRBD1 (5 bases). CDR3 length: 16 residues. The germline V and J ends were trimmed by 4 bases and 1 base, with 14 bases remaining between them. Germline V gene data show CDR1 as LGHNA and CDR2 as YSLEER. The CDR3 sequence: CASSPRPPGSGNTIYF. The CDR3 nucleotides read TGCGCCAGCAGCCCACGCCCCCCAGGGTCTGGAAACACCATATATTTT.

This clone showed up just once. The chain carries TRBV10-3 and TRBJ2-3, with 7 bases that match TRBD2. Trimming at V came to 11 bases and at J to 2 bases, leaving 13 bases not matched to a gene. Germline assignment: CDR1 ENHRY and CDR2 SYGVKD. This CDR3 has 15 amino acids. This chain's CDR3 is CAHAASLATTDTQYF. CDR3 nucleotides: TGTGCCCACGCTGCTTCACTAGCGACCACAGATACGCAGTATTTT.

The V call is TRBV7-9, the J call TRBJ1-1, with D possibly TRBD1 on 5 matching bases. Germline CDR1 SEHNR, CDR2 FQNEAQ (reference sequence). Trimming took off 2 bases at V and 4 bases at J, with 20 bases between the two ends. The CDR3 has 17 amino acids. CDR3 region: CASSLLETGGSSTEAFF. DNA of the CDR3: TGTGCCAGCAGCTTACTTGAAACTGGGGGGAGTAGCACTGAAGCTTTCTTT. The whole variable domain, filled in from reference TRBV7-9 and TRBJ1-1, reads DTGVSQNPRHKITKRGQNVTFRCDPISEHNRLYWYRQTLGQGPEFLTYFQNEAQLEKSRLLSDRFSAERPKGSFSTLEIQRTEQGDSAMYLCASSLLETGGSSTEAFFGQGTRLTVV.

V is TRBV30 and J is TRBJ1-1; unclear D gene. Germline CDR1 reads GTSNPN; CDR2 reads SVGIG (reference sequence). Trimming stripped 0 bases from V and 3 bases from J, with 8 bases between. The CDR3 extends over 13 amino acids. The CDR3, as DNA: TGTGCCTGGAGTGTATGGGCACACACTGAAGCTTTCTTT. This translates into CAWSVWAHTEAFF.

The chain has TRBV7-2 and TRBJ1-2, with no clear D. The CDR3 covers 14 residues. Deletions cut 4 bases from V and 1 base from J, with 10 bases between. The germline CDR1 and CDR2 sequences are SGHTA and FQGNSA. The CDR3 coding sequence is TGTGCCAGCAGCTCCCCCCCTAATAACTATGGCTACACCTTC. This encodes CASSSPPNNYGYTF.

This chain connects TRBV4-1 to TRBJ2-1; D remains unclear. CDR3 length: 14 amino acids. V lost 3 bases, J lost 2 bases, and 8 bases lay in between. Per germline, CDR1 MGHRA and CDR2 YSYEKL. The CDR3 coding sequence is TGCGCCAGCAGCCAGTCAGGTCCCTACAATGAGCAGTTCTTC. This sequence encodes CASSQSGPYNEQFF.

A few counts support this clone. The chain employs TRBV29-1 and TRBJ1-4; D gene ambiguous. Germline assignment: CDR1 SQVTM and CDR2 ANQGSEA. The CDR3 contains 12 residues. Trimming shortened V by 3 bases and J by 4 bases, and 6 bases separated the two germline ends. Here the CDR3 DNA reads TGCAGCGTTGAGTCCAGTAATGAAAAACTGTTTTTT. This codes for CSVESSNEKLFF.

J is TRBJ2-3 and V is TRBV20-1, with D unclear. CDR1 DFQATT and CDR2 SNEGSKA come from the germline V gene (reference sequence). This CDR3 is 11 amino acids long. The CDR3 DNA follows: TGCCCGCAGATTGCTGCAGATACGCAGTATTTT. Encoded protein: CPQIAADTQYF.

This clone was seen only once. V usage is TRBV6-1 and J usage is TRBJ1-5; no definite D call. Germline V gene data show CDR1 as MNHNS and CDR2 as SASEGT. The V gene lost 3 bases and the J gene lost 6 bases, with 9 bases spanning the gap. The CDR3 extends over 13 amino acids. The CDR3 sequence is CASSDTSIQPQHF. The CDR3 bases are TGTGCCAGCAGTGATACTAGTATTCAGCCCCAGCATTTT.

For the CDR3, the DNA is TGTGCCAGCAGCTTAGCCTGGACAGACTCCTACGAGCAGTACTTC. This sequence encodes CASSLAWTDSYEQYF. The chain couples TRBV7-9 to TRBJ2-7; a weak D match, TRBD1 (6 bases). The CDR3 has 15 amino acids. Germline V gene sequence: CDR1 SEHNR, CDR2 FQNEAQ (reference sequence). Trimming removed 0 bases at V and 0 bases at J, with 9 bases between.

This rearrangement joins TRBV5-1 to TRBJ1-1; the D is unclear. Germline CDR1 is SGHRS and CDR2 is YFSETQ. Deletions cut 5 bases from V and 1 base from J, with 9 bases between. CDR3 length: 13 residues. The CDR3 reads CASRGGRNTEAFF. The CDR3 nucleotides are TGCGCCAGCAGGGGTGGGCGGAACACTGAAGCTTTCTTT. The full variable domain, completed using reference TRBV5-1 and TRBJ1-1, is KAGVTQTPRYLIKTRGQQVTLSCSPISGHRSVSWYQQTPGQGLQFLFEYFSETQRNKGNFPGRFSGRQFSNSRSEMNVSTLELGDSALYLCASRGGRNTEAFFGQGTRLTVV.

The V and J genes are TRBV7-8 and TRBJ1-2; perhaps TRBD1 as D (6 bases). Germline CDR1 is SGHVS and CDR2 is FQNEAQ. Deletions cut 5 bases from V and 0 bases from J, with 19 bases between. This CDR3 region has 17 residues. The CDR3 protein is CASSPPGGSRANYGYTF. CDR3 coding DNA: TGTGCCAGCAGCCCCCCTGGGGGCAGTAGAGCTAACTATGGCTACACCTTC.

The J gene is TRBJ2-5, the V gene TRBV11-2, with 7 bases that match TRBD2. V was clipped by 3 bases and J by 4 bases; unmatched bases: 2. Germline lookup yields CDR1 SGHAT and CDR2 FQNNGV. This CDR3 has 13 amino acids. The CDR3 DNA reads TGTGCCAGCAGCTTTAGCGGGTCAGAGACCCAGTACTTC. Protein: CASSFSGSETQYF.

The V gene is TRBV6-1, the J gene TRBJ2-5, with TRBD1 matching over 8 bases. V shed 6 bases and J 5 bases; nucleotides not matched to a gene: 11. Germline V lookup: CDR1 MNHNS, CDR2 SASEGT. This CDR3 region has 15 residues. CDR3 protein: CASSSTGGIGETQYF. CDR3 nucleotide sequence: TGTGCCAGCAGCTCAACAGGGGGAATTGGCGAGACCCAGTACTTC.

The rearrangement joins TRBV6-8 to TRBJ2-5; no clear D gene. Trimming removed 10 bases at V and 1 base at J, with 10 bases between. Germline lookup yields CDR1 MNHGY and CDR2 SAAAGT. CDR3 length: 12 residues. The CDR3 coding sequence is TGTGCCACCAGACAACCCCAAGAGACCCAGTACTTC. It is translated as CATRQPQETQYF.

The genes are TRBV6-5 and TRBJ1-2; 8 bases agree with TRBD1. Trimming took 10 bases from V and 3 from J; bases not matched to a gene: 13. The germline CDR1 and CDR2 sequences are MNHEY and SVGAGI. The CDR3 sequence is 15 residues long. The CDR3 spells CATRTGFRVDYGYTF. CDR3 sequence (DNA): TGTGCCACCAGGACAGGGTTCAGAGTGGACTATGGCTACACCTTC.

The chain links TRBV4-1 to TRBJ1-1; D perhaps matches TRBD1 (6 bases). The V gene's germline CDR1 is MGHRA and CDR2 YSYEKL. V lost 0 bases and J 0 bases, leaving 14 bases between the germline ends. This CDR3 has 17 amino acids. This CDR3 is CASSQDRKDRLNTEAFF. DNA for the CDR3: TGCGCCAGCAGCCAAGACCGGAAAGACAGGCTGAACACTGAAGCTTTCTTT.

The chain links TRBV5-6 to TRBJ2-6, with 12 nucleotides matching TRBD1. V trimming: 2 bases; J trimming: 0 bases; junction bases outside the gene matches: 3. The CDR3 extends over 18 amino acids. The germline gives CDR1 SGHDT, CDR2 YYEEEE. The CDR3 loop reads CASSFGTGGLSGANVLTF. DNA for the CDR3: TGTGCCAGCAGCTTTGGGACAGGGGGCCTCTCTGGGGCCAACGTCCTGACTTTC.

This chain links TRBV5-4 with TRBJ1-5; 8 bases match TRBD1. Germline values: CDR1 SGHNT, CDR2 YYREEE (reference sequence). Losses at the gene ends were 4 bases for V and 6 bases for J; bases not matched to a gene: 15. This CDR3 is 17 amino acids long. CDR3 nucleotides: TGTGCCAGCAGCAGGCCGGAACCAGACAGGGGTTGTCAGCCCCAGCATTTT. Translation gives CASSRPEPDRGCQPQHF.

The J gene is TRBJ2-7, the V gene TRBV28, with a tentative D call TRBD1 (6 bases). V was cut by 7 bases and J by 0 bases, with 16 bases left in between. Germline loops: CDR1 MDHEN, CDR2 SYDVKM. The CDR3 is 15 amino acids. The CDR3 loop is CASTESGDISYEQYF. CDR3 in DNA: TGTGCCAGCACGGAATCAGGGGACATCTCCTACGAGCAGTACTTC.

The CDR3: CASSQDSGTQGVGETQYF. CDR3 DNA: TGCGCCAGCAGCCAAGATTCGGGGACACAGGGGGTGGGAGAGACCCAGTACTTC. The rearrangement links TRBV4-1 to TRBJ2-5, with 8 bases lining up with TRBD1. Germline V gives CDR1 MGHRA, CDR2 YSYEKL. This CDR3 comprises 18 residues. The trim removed 0 bases at V and 4 bases at J, leaving 13 bases unmatched.

The chain has TRBV16 and TRBJ2-3, with 8 bases fitting TRBD2. Trimming removed 1 base from V and 3 bases from J; junction bases left unmatched: 6. Germline V CDR1 and CDR2: KGHSY, FQNENV. The CDR3 consists of 16 residues. The CDR3 bases are TGTGCCAGCAGCCAATTGGCGGGAGGTTCAACAGATACGCAGTATTTT. Translation: CASSQLAGGSTDTQYF. Full variable domain (rest looked up from reference TRBV16 and TRBJ2-3): GEEVAQTPKHLVRGEGQKAKLYCAPIKGHSYVFWYQQVLKNEFKFLISFQNENVFDETGMPKERFSAKCLPNSPCSLEIQATKLEDSAVYFCASSQLAGGSTDTQYFGPGTRLTVL.

The rearrangement uses TRBV4-2 and TRBJ1-5; 7 bases line up with TRBD1. Trimming at V came to 4 bases and at J to 2 bases, leaving 14 bases not matched to a gene. The CDR3 extends over 18 amino acids. Germline lookup yields CDR1 LGHNA and CDR2 YNFKEQ. CDR3 sequence (DNA): TGTGCCAGCAGCCCCCGCCCGGGGACAGTCGGCGGCAATCAGCCCCAGCATTTT. Amino acid sequence: CASSPRPGTVGGNQPQHF.